The 5 T cell receptor beta chains in this list originate from one sample, sequenced in a study of regulatory T cells in long-lasting Graves disease. As to time point: newly diagnosed GD, antithyroid drugs for less than 3 months. PBMC RNA was the source of the TCR library. CDR3-region Arm-PCR and iRepertoire HTBI primers produced the TCR beta libraries. Each CDR3 protein is one row after TCRdb ran MiXCR on the multiplex PCR reads. Counted here are over 350,000 distinct CDR3 sequences, over 12% occurring once; the ten biggest clones make up roughly 7.7%. These data were also reused for a study on T cells in Graves' hyperthyroidism and ophthalmopathy.

The starting material was peripheral blood mononuclear cells (PBMCs), obtained at new diagnosis, from a patient treated with antithyroid drugs. The source is a woman aged 40 to 50 with Graves disease.

V gene TRBV18 combines with J gene TRBJ1-2; D is perhaps TRBD1 (5 bases). Trimming cost V 3 bases and J 8 bases, with 13 bases left between them. The CDR3 is 13 residues long. Germline CDR1 KGHSH, CDR2 LQKENI. The CDR3: CASSPGDSVGYTF. The CDR3 bases are TGTGCCAGCTCACCGGGGGATTCGGTCGGCTACACCTTC.

This clonotype was seen more than once but under ten times. This rearrangement joins TRBV12-5 to TRBJ2-1; 12 bases are shared with TRBD2. This CDR3 is built from 16 residues. J lost 4 bases, V lost 6 bases, and 7 bases had no gene match. Germline V lookup: CDR1 LGHNT, CDR2 FRNRAP. This CDR3 is CASGSLLAGGYNEQFF. The CDR3 bases are TGTGCTAGTGGCTCTCTTCTAGCGGGAGGGTACAATGAGCAGTTCTTC. The full variable domain, with the rest looked up from reference TRBV12-5 and TRBJ2-1, is DARVTQTPRHKVTEMGQEVTMRCQPILGHNTVFWYRQTMMQGLELLAYFRNRAPLDDSGMPKDRFSAEMPDATLATLKIQPSEPRDSAVYFCASGSLLAGGYNEQFFGPGTRLTVL.

This clonotype was seen repeatedly, ten times or more. The rearrangement uses TRBV20-1 and TRBJ1-6; maybe TRBD1 (6 bases). Germline CDR1 DFQATT, CDR2 SNEGSKA (reference sequence). The CDR3 has 15 residues. V was cut by 6 bases and J by 5 bases, with 17 bases left in between. The CDR3 reads CSATLGTFNNSPLHF. The CDR3 coding sequence is TGCAGTGCCACCCTGGGGACATTTAATAATTCACCCCTCCACTTT.

Remarks on this clonotype: This may stem from a read error, because a much larger clone lies one nucleotide away. The chain combines TRBV20-1 with TRBJ2-5; TRBD1 is a possible D gene (5 bases). Germline values: CDR1 DFQATT, CDR2 SNEGSKA (reference sequence). This CDR3 has 14 amino acids. The CDR3 loop reads CSARGGSGQGTQYF. As DNA, the CDR3 is TGCAGTGCTAGAGGGGGCAGTGGTCAAGGGACCCAGTACTTC.

The J gene is TRBJ1-1, the V gene TRBV6-5, with TRBD1 as a possible D gene (5 bases). Trimming took 0 bases from V and 6 from J, leaving 14 bases between them. Germline-derived CDR1 and CDR2 are MNHEY and SVGAGI. This CDR3 spans 15 amino acids. The CDR3 sequence: CASSYSIRGRAEAFF. The CDR3 DNA follows: TGTGCCAGCAGTTACTCGATTCGGGGGAGGGCTGAAGCTTTCTTT.